What follows are 2 T cell receptor beta chains derived from one specimen sequenced in a study of CD4 T cells in relation to SARS-CoV-2 and coronaviruses (dated by TCRdb to the early 2020s). Library generation was performed with the immunoSEQ multiplex PCR assay. Not all clones reach the TCRdb copy of this immuneACCESS table, which keeps in-frame sequences only. Checked studies attribute under half of the gap to unresolved V genes and leave the rest unexplained. Present in this sample are some 35,000 clones, 82% of which were seen just once. The ten largest clones capture 3.5% to 5% of the sample. No antigen has been identified for these receptors. The specimen sequenced was naive CD4+ T cells from PBMCs, cultured in vitro. According to the study, the label for this sample's cell subset or site signals: naive CD4+ T cells isolated by negative enrichment. All receptors derive from an adult with COVID-19.

The CDR3 loop reads CASSLAAGGPTDTQYF. CDR3 nucleotides: TGTGCCAGCAGCTTAGCCGCGGGAGGCCCCACAGATACGCAGTATTTT. The chain links TRBV7-9 to TRBJ2-3; the match to TRBD2 covers 8 bases. The CDR3 runs to 16 residues. Germline CDR1 reads SEHNR; CDR2 reads FQNEAQ (reference sequence). The V and J ends lost 0 bases and 2 bases, in that order; junction bases with no gene match: 4.

The chain joins TRBV11-2 to TRBJ2-3; 11 bases map to TRBD2. Germline V gene data show CDR1 as SGHAT and CDR2 as FQNNGV. Trimming removed 1 base from V and 0 bases from J; junction bases left unmatched: 0. The CDR3 totals 16 residues. CDR3 loop: CASSLGTSGSTDTQYF. Written as DNA, the CDR3 is TGTGCCAGCAGCTTAGGGACTAGCGGGAGCACAGATACGCAGTATTTT.